This T cell receptor (beta chain) was sequenced during a study of molecular identifiers for immune sequencing clone quantification. Using its own MiXCR run on the PCR reads, TCRdb lists one record per CDR3 protein. Among approximately 670,000 distinct CDR3 sequences listed, just under 20% were seen once. To note about this clonotype: This sequence may be a read error, since a much larger clone differs from it by one base. This CDR3 is missing its conserved last phenylalanine or tryptophan, likely due to a read error.

Trimming took 0 bases from V and 3 from J, leaving 12 bases between them. CDR1 LGHNA and CDR2 YSLEER come from the germline V gene. There are 17 residues in the CDR3. The V call is TRBV4-3, the J call TRBJ2-6; D unresolved. This TCR was sampled from a human donor in good health. Some libraries in this study had Jurkat cell RNA spiked in. Sequencing input: naive CD8+ T cells from blood, with Jurkat cell RNA spiked in. Noted subset: FACS-sorted CD8+CD4-CCR7+CD45RA+ naive T cells. Here the CDR3 DNA reads TGCGCCAGCAGCCAAGATCGAGACTCTGGTGGGGCCAACGTCCTGACTTCC. It codes for CASSQDRDSGGANVLTS.